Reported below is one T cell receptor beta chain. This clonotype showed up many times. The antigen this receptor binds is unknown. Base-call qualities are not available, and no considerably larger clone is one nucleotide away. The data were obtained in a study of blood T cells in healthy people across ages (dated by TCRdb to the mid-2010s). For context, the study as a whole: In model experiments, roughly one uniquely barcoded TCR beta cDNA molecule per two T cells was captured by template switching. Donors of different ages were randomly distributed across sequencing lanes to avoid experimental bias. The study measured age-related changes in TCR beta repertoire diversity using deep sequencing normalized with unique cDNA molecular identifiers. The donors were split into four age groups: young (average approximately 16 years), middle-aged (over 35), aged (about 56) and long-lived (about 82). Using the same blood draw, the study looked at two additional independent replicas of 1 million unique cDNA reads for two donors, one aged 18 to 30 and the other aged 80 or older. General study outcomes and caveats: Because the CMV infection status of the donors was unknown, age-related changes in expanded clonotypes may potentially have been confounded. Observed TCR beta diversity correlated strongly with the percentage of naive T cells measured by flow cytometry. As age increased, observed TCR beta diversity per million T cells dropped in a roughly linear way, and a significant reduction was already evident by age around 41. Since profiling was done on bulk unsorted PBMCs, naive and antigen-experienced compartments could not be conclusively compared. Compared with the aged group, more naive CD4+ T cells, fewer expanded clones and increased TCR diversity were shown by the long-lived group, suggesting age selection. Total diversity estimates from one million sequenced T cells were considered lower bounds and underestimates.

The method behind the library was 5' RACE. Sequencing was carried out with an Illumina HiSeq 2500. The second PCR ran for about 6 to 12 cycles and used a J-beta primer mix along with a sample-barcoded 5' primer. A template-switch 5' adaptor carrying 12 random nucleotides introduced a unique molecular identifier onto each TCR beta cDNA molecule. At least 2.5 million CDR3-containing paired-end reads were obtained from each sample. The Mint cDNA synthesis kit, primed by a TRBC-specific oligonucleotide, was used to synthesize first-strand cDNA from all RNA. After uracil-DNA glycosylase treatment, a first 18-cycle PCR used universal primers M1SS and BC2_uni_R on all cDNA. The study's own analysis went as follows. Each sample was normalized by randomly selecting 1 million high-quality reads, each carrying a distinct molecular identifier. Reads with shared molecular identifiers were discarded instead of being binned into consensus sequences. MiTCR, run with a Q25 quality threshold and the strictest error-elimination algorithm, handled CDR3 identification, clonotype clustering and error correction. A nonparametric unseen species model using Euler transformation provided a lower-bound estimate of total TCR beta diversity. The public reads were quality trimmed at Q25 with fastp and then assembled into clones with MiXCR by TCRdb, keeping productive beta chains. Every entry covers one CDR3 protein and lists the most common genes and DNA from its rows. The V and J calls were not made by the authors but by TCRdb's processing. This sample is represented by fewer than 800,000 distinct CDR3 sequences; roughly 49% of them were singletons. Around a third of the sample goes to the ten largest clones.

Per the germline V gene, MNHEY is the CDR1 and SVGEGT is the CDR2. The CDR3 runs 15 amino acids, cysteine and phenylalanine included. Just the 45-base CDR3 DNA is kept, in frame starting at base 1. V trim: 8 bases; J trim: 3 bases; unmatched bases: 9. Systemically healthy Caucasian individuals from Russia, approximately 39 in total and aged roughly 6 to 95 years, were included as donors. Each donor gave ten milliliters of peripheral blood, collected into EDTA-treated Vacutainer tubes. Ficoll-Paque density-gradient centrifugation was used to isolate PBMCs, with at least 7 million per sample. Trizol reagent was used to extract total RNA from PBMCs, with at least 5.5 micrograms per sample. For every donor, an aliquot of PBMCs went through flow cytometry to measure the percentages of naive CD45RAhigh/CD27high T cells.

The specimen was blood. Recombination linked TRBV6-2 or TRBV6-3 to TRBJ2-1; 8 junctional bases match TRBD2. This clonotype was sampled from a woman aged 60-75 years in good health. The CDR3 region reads CASVLDSGIYNEQFF. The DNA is TGTGCCAGCGTCCTAGATAGCGGGATCTACAATGAGCAGTTCTTC.